The present T cell receptor beta chain was sequenced within a study of human T cells and chemical hapten exposure. Time point denoted: patch test 1, 2 weeks after DPC sensitization. Treatment described: therapeutic diphenylcyclopropenone sensitization with weekly scalp DPC. Researchers sampled blood before each patch test went on. Each donor was an alopecia patient between 18 and 70 years of age who qualified for DPC. The CDR3 covers 17 residues. The V segment lost 8 bases and the J segment 1 base; nucleotides outside the gene matches: 16. CDR1 is DFQATT and CDR2 is SNEGSKA in the germline V gene (reference sequence). Study observations and caveats: Patch test scores rose with PT1 expanded TCR counts, a positive correlation.

TCRdb ran MiXCR on the RACE reads and lists one entry per CDR3 protein. The repertoire includes around 75,000 distinct CDR3 sequences, 12% of them detected once, and approximately 3.7% sits in the top ten. With respect to this clonotype: Its target is unknown.

The genes are TRBV20-1 and TRBJ2-7; 11 bases line up with TRBD2. Specimen: whole blood, collected in connection with sensitization to the hapten diphenylcyclopropenone (DPC). The receptor was isolated from a woman aged 55-70 years with alopecia areata. Some clones in this sample may be carry-over from other donors' samples. CDR3: CSTEEASGGPTSYEQYF. CDR3 DNA sequence: TGCAGTACTGAGGAGGCTAGCGGGGGGCCTACGTCCTACGAGCAGTACTTC.